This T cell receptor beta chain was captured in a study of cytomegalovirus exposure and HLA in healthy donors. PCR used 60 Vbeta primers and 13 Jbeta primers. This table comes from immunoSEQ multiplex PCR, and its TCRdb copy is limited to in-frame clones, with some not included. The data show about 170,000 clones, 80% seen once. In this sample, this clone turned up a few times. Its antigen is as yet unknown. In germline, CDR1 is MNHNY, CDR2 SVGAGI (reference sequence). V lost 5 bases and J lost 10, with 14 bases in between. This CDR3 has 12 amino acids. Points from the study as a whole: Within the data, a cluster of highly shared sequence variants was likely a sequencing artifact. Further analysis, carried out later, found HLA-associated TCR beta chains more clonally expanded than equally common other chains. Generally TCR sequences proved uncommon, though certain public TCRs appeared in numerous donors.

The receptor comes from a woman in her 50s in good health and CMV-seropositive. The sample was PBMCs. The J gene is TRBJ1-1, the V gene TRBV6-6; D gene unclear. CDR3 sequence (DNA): TGTGCCAGCAGTCCCGGGGAAAGGGTAGCTTTCTTT. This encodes CASSPGERVAFF.